This is a list of T cell receptor beta chains from one sample in a study of blood T cell repertoires in COVID-19. Sequenced by immunoSEQ multiplex PCR; TCRdb stores in-frame clones only, minus some. Of about 97,000 clones listed, roughly 90% were seen once; the top ten hold roughly 5.2%. The sequencing sample was made of peripheral blood. The receptors were sampled from a woman in her 50s with COVID-19, enrolled during active disease. Each CDR3 is given with its conserved first and last residue. The D gene is left open where the match is weak. Clone size is shown for a subset of rows, as once, few, many or a class of expanded clone.

size,D,V,J,DNA,CDR3
.,TRBD2,TRBV4-3,TRBJ2-1,TGCGCCAGCAGCCAAGATCCAACTAGCGGGGGCGGTGAGCAGTTCTTC,CASSQDPTSGGGEQFF
.,.,TRBV11-3,TRBJ2-5,TGTGCCAGCAGCTTAGATGGTCAGGGTGTCGAAGAGAAAGAGACCCAGTACTTC,CASSLDGQGVEEKETQYF
.,TRBD1,TRBV19,TRBJ2-7,TGTGCCAGTAGGCCAACCGGGACAGGGCCCTACGAGCAGTACTTC,CASRPTGTGPYEQYF
.,.,TRBV5-1,TRBJ2-7,TGCGCCAGCAGCACGCTTTCGGGACTCCAATCCTACGAGCAGTACTTC,CASSTLSGLQSYEQYF
.,TRBD1,TRBV19,TRBJ1-1,TGTGCCAGTAGTATAAGGGGGCGGAACACTGAAGCTTTCTTT,CASSIRGRNTEAFF
few,TRBD1,TRBV19,TRBJ1-3,TGTGCCAGTAGTATAGCACCGGGACAGGGCTTTTCTGGAAACACCATATATTTT,CASSIAPGQGFSGNTIYF
once,.,TRBV25-1,TRBJ2-7,TGTGCCAGCAGTGACCTTCCGGGTGAGCAGTACTTC,CASSDLPGEQYF
many,TRBD2,TRBV5-1,TRBJ2-5,TGCGCCAGCAGCTTAGTTGCGGGGGAGGAGACCCAGTACTTC,CASSLVAGEETQYF
.,TRBD1,TRBV7-9,TRBJ1-1,TGTGCCAGCAGCTTAGCCTTCGGGGGACAGCAGAACACTGAAGCTTTCTTT,CASSLAFGGQQNTEAFF
.,.,TRBV7-9,TRBJ1-3,TGTGCCAGCAGCCCCGGCTCTGGAAACACCATATATTTT,CASSPGSGNTIYF
.,TRBD1,TRBV6-5,TRBJ2-1,TGTGCCAGCAGGGAGGGACAGGGGGTCAATGAGCAGTTCTTC,CASREGQGVNEQFF
.,.,TRBV7-9,TRBJ2-7,TGTGCCAGCAGCGGCGAGGCAGGGAATTCCTACGAGCAGTACTTC,CASSGEAGNSYEQYF
.,.,TRBV5-1,TRBJ2-2,TGCGCCAGCCAAGAGGGCAACACCGGGGAGCTGTTTTTT,CASQEGNTGELFF
.,.,TRBV10-3,TRBJ2-7,TGTGCCATCAGTCCGGACAGCTACGAGCAGTACTTC,CAISPDSYEQYF
.,TRBD2,TRBV3-1/TRBV3-2,TRBJ2-1,TGTGCCAGCAGCCCTCCTAGCGGGGGTTACAATGAGCAGTTCTTC,CASSPPSGGYNEQFF
.,.,TRBV30,TRBJ1-2,TGTGCCTGGACCCCACAGAACTATGGCTACACCTTC,CAWTPQNYGYTF
once,.,TRBV5-1,TRBJ2-7,TGCGCCAGCAGCTTGGCCACCGGGAGCTACGAGCAGTACTTC,CASSLATGSYEQYF
.,TRBD1,TRBV10-2,TRBJ1-6,TGCGCCAGCAATCCCGACAGGGACCGGGATTCACCCCTCCACTTT,CASNPDRDRDSPLHF
.,TRBD1,TRBV2,TRBJ2-3,TGTGCCAGCAGTGGCCGGGACAGATACACAGATACGCAGTATTTT,CASSGRDRYTDTQYF
.,.,TRBV11-3,TRBJ2-5,TGTGCCAGCAGCTTGGAGGTAGGGGGAGCGGAGACCCAGTACTTC,CASSLEVGGAETQYF
few,.,TRBV19,TRBJ1-4,TGTGCCAGTAGTAGCGACGGGAGTAATGAAAAACTGTTTTTT,CASSSDGSNEKLFF
once,.,TRBV6-4,TRBJ1-5,TGTGCCAGCAGTGGGGCAGAAGGACAGCCCCAGCATTTT,CASSGAEGQPQHF
.,.,TRBV11-2,TRBJ1-2,TGTGCCAGCAGCTTAGGATCGAGGCGTCGGCGGGGAAGCGGCTACACCTTC,CASSLGSRRRRGSGYTF
.,.,TRBV7-9,TRBJ2-3,TGTGCCAGCAGCGTACCACCTAGCCAGGATACGCAGTATTTT,CASSVPPSQDTQYF
.,.,TRBV12-3/TRBV12-4,TRBJ1-5,TGTGCCAGCAGTCCGGGACATCTGGCCCAGCATTTT,CASSPGHLAQHF
.,TRBD1,TRBV30,TRBJ2-5,TGTGCCTGGAGTCCCACAGGGGGCTGGGAGACCCAGTACTTC,CAWSPTGGWETQYF
.,.,TRBV30,TRBJ2-7,TGTGCCTGGAGCAATTCCTACGAGCAGTACTTC,CAWSNSYEQYF
.,TRBD2,TRBV11-3,TRBJ2-5,TGTGCCAGCAGCTTCCTAGCGGGGGGGCAAGAGACCCAGTACTTC,CASSFLAGGQETQYF
.,.,TRBV5-6,TRBJ1-2,TGTGCCAGCAGCTTGGTTCATCAGGGGCCCTCGGACTATGGCTACACCTTC,CASSLVHQGPSDYGYTF
once,.,TRBV7-2,TRBJ2-7,TGTGCCAGCAGCTTAGGGGCGCGCTACGAGCAGTACTTC,CASSLGARYEQYF
.,.,TRBV7-3,TRBJ2-1,TGTGCCAGCAGCTTAGACAGGTTCAATGAGCAGTTCTTC,CASSLDRFNEQFF
.,TRBD1,TRBV6-5,TRBJ1-1,TGTGCCAGCAGTCCGCCCCAGGGGGCAGGCACTGAAGCTTTCTTT,CASSPPQGAGTEAFF
.,TRBD1,TRBV5-1,TRBJ2-1,TGCGCCAGCAGCGGCACCCGGGACAGGTACAATGAGCAGTTCTTC,CASSGTRDRYNEQFF
.,TRBD1,TRBV24-1,TRBJ1-5,TGTGCCACCAGTGAGAGGACAGGGAGCAATCAGCCCCAGCATTTT,CATSERTGSNQPQHF
.,.,TRBV4-2,TRBJ1-5,TGTGCCAGCAGCCAAGAGGCTCACAATCAGCCCCAGCATTTT,CASSQEAHNQPQHF
.,TRBD2,TRBV19,TRBJ2-3,TGTGCCAGTAGTATAGGCCGGGGGGGGCTAGATACGCAGTATTTT,CASSIGRGGLDTQYF